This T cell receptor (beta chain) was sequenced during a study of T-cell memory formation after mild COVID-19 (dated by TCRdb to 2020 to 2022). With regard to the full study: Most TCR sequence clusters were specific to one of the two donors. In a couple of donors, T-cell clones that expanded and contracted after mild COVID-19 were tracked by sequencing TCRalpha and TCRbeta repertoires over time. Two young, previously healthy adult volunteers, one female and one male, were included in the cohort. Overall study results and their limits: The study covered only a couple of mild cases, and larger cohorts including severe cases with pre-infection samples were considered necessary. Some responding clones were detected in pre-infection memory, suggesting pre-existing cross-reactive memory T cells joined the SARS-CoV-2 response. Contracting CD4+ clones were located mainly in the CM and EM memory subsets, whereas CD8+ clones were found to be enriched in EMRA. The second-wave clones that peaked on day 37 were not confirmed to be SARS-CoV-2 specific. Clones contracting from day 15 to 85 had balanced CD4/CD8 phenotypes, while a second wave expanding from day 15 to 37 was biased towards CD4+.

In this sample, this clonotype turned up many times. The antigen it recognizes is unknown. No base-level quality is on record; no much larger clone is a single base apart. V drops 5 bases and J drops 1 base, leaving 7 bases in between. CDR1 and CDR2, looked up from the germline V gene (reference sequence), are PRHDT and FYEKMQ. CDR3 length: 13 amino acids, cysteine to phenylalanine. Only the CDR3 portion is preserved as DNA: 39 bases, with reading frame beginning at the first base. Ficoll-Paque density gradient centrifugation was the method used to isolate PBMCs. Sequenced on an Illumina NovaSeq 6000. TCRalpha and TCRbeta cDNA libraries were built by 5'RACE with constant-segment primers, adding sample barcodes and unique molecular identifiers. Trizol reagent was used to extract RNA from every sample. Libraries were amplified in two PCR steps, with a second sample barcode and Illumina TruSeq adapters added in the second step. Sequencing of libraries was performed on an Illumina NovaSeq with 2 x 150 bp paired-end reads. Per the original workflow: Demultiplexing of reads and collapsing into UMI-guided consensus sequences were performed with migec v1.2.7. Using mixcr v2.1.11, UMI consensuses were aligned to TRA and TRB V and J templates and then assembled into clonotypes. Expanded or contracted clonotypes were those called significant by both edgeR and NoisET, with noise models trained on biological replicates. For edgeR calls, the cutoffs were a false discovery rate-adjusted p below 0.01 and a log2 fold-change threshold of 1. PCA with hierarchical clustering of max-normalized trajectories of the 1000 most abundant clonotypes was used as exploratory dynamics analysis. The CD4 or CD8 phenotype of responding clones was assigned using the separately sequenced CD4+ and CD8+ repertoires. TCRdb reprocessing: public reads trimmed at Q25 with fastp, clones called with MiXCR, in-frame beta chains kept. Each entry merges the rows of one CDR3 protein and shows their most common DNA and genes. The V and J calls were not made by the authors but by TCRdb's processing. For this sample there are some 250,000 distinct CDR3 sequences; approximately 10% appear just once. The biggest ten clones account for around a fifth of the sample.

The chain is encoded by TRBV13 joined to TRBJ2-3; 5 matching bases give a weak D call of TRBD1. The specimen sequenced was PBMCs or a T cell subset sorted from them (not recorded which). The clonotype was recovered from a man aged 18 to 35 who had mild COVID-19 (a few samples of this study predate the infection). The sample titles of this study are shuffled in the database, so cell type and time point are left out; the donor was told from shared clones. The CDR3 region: CASSRRGTDTQYF. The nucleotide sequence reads TGTGCCAGCAGCCGCAGGGGCACAGATACGCAGTATTTT. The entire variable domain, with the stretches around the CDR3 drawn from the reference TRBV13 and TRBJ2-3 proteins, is AAGVIQSPRHLIKEKRETATLKCYPIPRHDTVYWYQQGPGQDPQFLISFYEKMQSDKGSIPDRFSAQQFSDYHSELNMSSLELGDSALYFCASSRRGTDTQYFGPGTRLTVL.